This passage covers 18 T cell receptor beta chains from one sample sequenced in a study of cytomegalovirus exposure and HLA in healthy donors. The PCR made use of 60 Vbeta and 13 Jbeta primers. Method: immunoSEQ multiplex PCR; TCRdb's copy keeps in-frame clones and lacks some. The top ten clones hold approximately 1.7% of a sample with around 140,000 clones, more than 60% of them seen once. The sequenced material came from PBMCs. These receptors were obtained from a male donor in good health and CMV-seronegative.

Only a few counts were recorded for this clone. The chain joins TRBV19 to TRBJ2-7; 7 bases agree with TRBD2. With 9 bases clipped from V and 4 bases from J, the junction kept 15 bases outside the gene matches. The V gene's germline CDR1 is LNHDA and CDR2 SQIVND (reference sequence). This CDR3 has 15 residues. This CDR3 is CASSLLNGGTYEQYF. The CDR3, as DNA: TGTGCCAGCAGCTTGTTGAACGGGGGGACTTACGAGCAGTACTTC.

In its sample, this clone was seen a few times. The V and J genes are TRBV18 and TRBJ2-7; D gene uncertain. CDR1 and CDR2 (germline): KGHSH, LQKENI. The CDR3 runs 13 residues. Between the trimmed V and J ends, which lost 2 bases and 0 bases, there was a span of 5 bases. The CDR3 is CASSPRSSYEQYF. The CDR3 DNA is TGTGCCAGCTCACCAAGGAGCTCCTACGAGCAGTACTTC.

A note on this clone: Other DNA sequences within the sample encode an identical CDR3. The chain recombines TRBV7-6 with TRBJ2-5, with 8 bases that match TRBD2. V gave up 5 bases and J gave up 5 bases; unmatched junction bases: 19. Germline CDR1 is SGHVS and CDR2 is FNYEAQ. The CDR3 consists of 18 residues. CDR3 region: CASSQGSPLGGGQETQYF. CDR3 nucleotide sequence: TGTGCCAGCAGCCAAGGAAGCCCACTAGGCGGGGGGCAGGAGACCCAGTACTTC.

About this clone: This specimen includes other DNA sequences encoding the same CDR3. The chain uses TRBV9 and TRBJ2-6; D perhaps matches TRBD2 (6 bases). V dropped 6 bases and J dropped 1 base, with 14 bases sitting between them. The CDR3 is 16 amino acids. Germline assignment: CDR1 SGDLS and CDR2 YYNGEE. CDR3 DNA: TGTGCCAGCATGGGGGGACTGCTGTCTGGGGCCAACGTCCTGACTTTC. Its protein product is CASMGGLLSGANVLTF.

Ten or more counts support this clone. V usage is TRBV18 and J usage is TRBJ2-1, with D unresolved. Germline CDR1 reads KGHSH; CDR2 reads LQKENI. The germline V and J ends were trimmed by 0 bases and 0 bases, with 9 bases remaining between them. CDR3 length: 16 residues. CDR3 amino acids: CASSPPARSSYNEQFF. The DNA for the CDR3 is TGTGCCAGCTCACCACCAGCCCGAAGCTCCTACAATGAGCAGTTCTTC.

The chain has TRBV5-4 and TRBJ2-3, with a possible D match to TRBD2 (7 bases). Trimming took 5 bases from V and 1 from J, leaving 14 bases between them. CDR1 is SGHNT, CDR2 YYREEE, per germline (reference sequence). The CDR3 is 15 amino acids. CDR3 protein: CASSTWGGGTDTQYF. As DNA, the CDR3 is TGTGCCAGCAGTACCTGGGGGGGCGGCACAGATACGCAGTATTTT.

V usage is TRBV10-3 and J usage is TRBJ2-7; TRBD2 is a possible D gene (6 bases). V was cut by 6 bases and J by 6 bases, with 9 bases left in between. The CDR3 runs 11 residues. CDR1 ENHRY and CDR2 SYGVKD come from the germline V gene. The CDR3 sequence is CAIRAGCEQYF. In nucleotides, the CDR3 is TGTGCCATCAGGGCGGGGTGCGAGCAGTACTTC.

The rearrangement uses TRBV9 and TRBJ1-3; the D is unclear. Germline V lookup: CDR1 SGDLS, CDR2 YYNGEE. This CDR3 spans 15 amino acids. Trimming pared 4 bases from V and 4 bases from J, leaving 15 bases between. CDR3 coding DNA: TGTGCCAGCAGCTCTCTCGTTGGGAGGGGAAACACCATATATTTT. As protein: CASSSLVGRGNTIYF.

CDR3 region: CASSGRDRSYEQYF. CDR3 DNA: TGCGCCAGCAGCGGAAGGGACAGGTCTTACGAGCAGTACTTC. The chain is built from TRBV5-1 and TRBJ2-7, with TRBD1 matching over 8 bases. CDR3 length equals 14 residues. The germline gives CDR1 SGHRS, CDR2 YFSETQ. After removal of 4 bases from V and 4 bases from J, the junction contained 7 bases not matched to a gene.

V and J are TRBV7-2 and TRBJ1-2; TRBD1 is a possible D gene (5 bases). CDR3 size: 12 residues. Trimming cost V 2 bases and J 7 bases, with 8 bases left between them. Germline CDR1 and CDR2: SGHTA and FQGNSA. The DNA of the CDR3 is TGTGCCAGCAGCTTAAGGACAATTGGCTACACCTTC. Translation: CASSLRTIGYTF.

This chain joins TRBV5-4 and TRBJ1-1; no definite D call. The germline V and J ends were trimmed by 0 bases and 3 bases, with 9 bases remaining between them. CDR3 length: 14 amino acids. Germline V gene data show CDR1 as SGHNT and CDR2 as YYREEE (reference sequence). Here the CDR3 DNA reads TGTGCCAGCAGCTTGGGATCCGGTTACACTGAAGCTTTCTTT. Translating gives CASSLGSGYTEAFF.

The chain links TRBV29-1 to TRBJ1-3; TRBD1 is a possible D gene (5 bases). V dropped 1 base and J dropped 3 bases, with 10 bases sitting between them. This CDR3 is 14 amino acids long. CDR1 SQVTM and CDR2 ANQGSEA come from the germline V gene. CDR3 sequence (DNA): TGCAGCGTTGAAGGATCAGGGTTTGGAAACACCATATATTTT. Translated: CSVEGSGFGNTIYF. The full variable domain, completed using reference TRBV29-1 and TRBJ1-3, is SAVISQKPSRDICQRGTSLTIQCQVDSQVTMMFWYRQQPGQSLTLIATANQGSEATYESGFVIDKFPISRPNLTFSTLTVSNMSPEDSSIYLCSVEGSGFGNTIYFGEGSWLTVV.

V usage is TRBV9 and J usage is TRBJ1-2; perhaps TRBD1 as D (5 bases). The length of the CDR3 is 17 residues. Per germline, CDR1 SGDLS and CDR2 YYNGEE. The V gene lost 0 bases and the J gene lost 0 bases, with 15 bases spanning the gap. CDR3 nucleotide sequence: TGTGCCAGCAGCGTAGGTCTAGGGGCGATTTCTAACTATGGCTACACCTTC. Protein: CASSVGLGAISNYGYTF. The whole variable domain, remainder taken from reference TRBV9 and TRBJ1-2, is DSGVTQTPKHLITATGQRVTLRCSPRSGDLSVYWYQQSLDQGLQFLIQYYNGEERAKGNILERFSAQQFPDLHSELNLSSLELGDSALYFCASSVGLGAISNYGYTFGSGTRLTVV.

On this clone itself: This CDR3 is also generated by other DNA sequences in the sample. V gene TRBV2 combines with J gene TRBJ2-7; D ambiguous. The V end lost 4 bases, the J end lost 4 bases, and 5 bases lay between the germline ends. The CDR3 totals 11 residues. Germline V lookup: CDR1 SNHLY, CDR2 FYNNEI. CDR3 sequence reads: CASSAGYEQYF. In nucleotides, the CDR3 is TGTGCCAGCAGTGCAGGTTACGAGCAGTACTTC.

The chain links TRBV7-9 to TRBJ2-5; D might be TRBD2 (6 bases). The V end was cut by 5 bases, the J end by 3 bases, with 13 bases between. Per the germline V gene, CDR1 is SEHNR and CDR2 is FQNEAQ (reference sequence). This CDR3 contains 14 residues. This CDR3 reads CASSRTRLEETQYF. The CDR3 DNA follows: TGTGCCAGCAGCCGAACCAGACTAGAAGAGACCCAGTACTTC.

V is TRBV5-4 and J is TRBJ1-2, with TRBD1 matching 8 bases. The germline V gene has CDR1 SGHNT and CDR2 YYREEE (reference sequence). The CDR3 is 13 amino acids. V lost 3 bases, J lost 4 bases, and 2 bases stayed unmatched. CDR3 region: CASSSGQVYGYTF. Written as DNA, the CDR3 is TGTGCCAGCAGCTCGGGACAGGTCTATGGCTACACCTTC.

This clone was detected once. This chain links TRBV5-8 with TRBJ2-2; D remains ambiguous. Germline loops: CDR1 SGHTS, CDR2 YDEGEE. The CDR3 has 13 amino acids. The V end was cut by 2 bases, the J end by 4 bases, with 6 bases between. CDR3 sequence reads: CASSFYSTGELFF. DNA for the CDR3: TGTGCCAGCAGCTTCTACAGCACCGGGGAGCTGTTTTTT.

The V and J genes are TRBV4-3 and TRBJ1-4, with TRBD1 identical over 12 bases. The germline gives CDR1 LGHNA, CDR2 YSLEER. The CDR3 is 17 residues long. V was pared by 5 bases and J by 6 bases, with 10 bases of the junction left unmatched. In DNA, the CDR3 is TGCGCCAGCAGCGGGACAGGGGGCGGCCGCGGCTATGAAAAACTGTTTTTT. Protein: CASSGTGGGRGYEKLFF.